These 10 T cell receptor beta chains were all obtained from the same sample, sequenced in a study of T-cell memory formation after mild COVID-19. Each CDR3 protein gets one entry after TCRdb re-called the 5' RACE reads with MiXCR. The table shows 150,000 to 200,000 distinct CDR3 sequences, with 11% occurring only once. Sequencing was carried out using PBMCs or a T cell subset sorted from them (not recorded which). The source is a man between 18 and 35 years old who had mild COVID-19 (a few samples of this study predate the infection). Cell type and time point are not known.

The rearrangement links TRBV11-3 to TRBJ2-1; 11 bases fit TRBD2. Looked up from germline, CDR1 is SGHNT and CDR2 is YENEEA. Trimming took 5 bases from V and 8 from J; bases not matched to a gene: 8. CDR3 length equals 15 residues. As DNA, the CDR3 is TGTGCCAGCAGCCCCGCTAGCGGGGGGCGCCATGAGCAGTTCTTC. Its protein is CASSPASGGRHEQFF.

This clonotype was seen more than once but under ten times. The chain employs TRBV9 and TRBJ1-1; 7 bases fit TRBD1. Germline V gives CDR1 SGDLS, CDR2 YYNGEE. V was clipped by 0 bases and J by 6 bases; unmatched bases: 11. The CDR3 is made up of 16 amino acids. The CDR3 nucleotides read TGTGCCAGCAGCGTAGGGCGAGGGGGCGCAGGCCCTGAAGCTTTCTTT. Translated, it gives CASSVGRGGAGPEAFF.

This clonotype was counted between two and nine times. In nucleotides, the CDR3 is TGCGCCAGCAGCCGAGGGGGCCTGGGCTACACCTTC. Its translation is CASSRGGLGYTF. The genes are TRBV5-1 and TRBJ1-2; 7 nucleotides align to TRBD1. Germline V gene sequence: CDR1 SGHRS, CDR2 YFSETQ. This CDR3 is 12 amino acids long. V dropped 4 bases and J dropped 8; count of bases not matched to a gene: 5.

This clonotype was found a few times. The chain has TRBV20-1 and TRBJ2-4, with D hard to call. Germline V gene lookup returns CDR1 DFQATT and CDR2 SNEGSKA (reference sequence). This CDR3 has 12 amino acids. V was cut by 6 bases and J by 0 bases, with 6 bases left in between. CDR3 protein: CSAYTAKNIQYF. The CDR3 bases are TGCAGTGCATACACAGCCAAAAACATTCAGTACTTC.

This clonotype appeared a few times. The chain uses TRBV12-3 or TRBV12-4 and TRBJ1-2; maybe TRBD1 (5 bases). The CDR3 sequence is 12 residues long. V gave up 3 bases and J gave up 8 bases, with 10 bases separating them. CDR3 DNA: TGTGCCAGCAGTTTTGCCAGGGTGGGCTACACCTTC. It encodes CASSFARVGYTF.

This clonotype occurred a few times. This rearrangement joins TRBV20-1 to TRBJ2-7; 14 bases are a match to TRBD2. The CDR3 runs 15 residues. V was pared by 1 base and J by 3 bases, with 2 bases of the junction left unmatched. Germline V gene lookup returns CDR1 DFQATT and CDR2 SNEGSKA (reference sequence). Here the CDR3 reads CSARGGTSGGYEQYV. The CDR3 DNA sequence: TGCAGTGCTAGAGGCGGGACTAGCGGGGGCTACGAGCAGTACGTC.

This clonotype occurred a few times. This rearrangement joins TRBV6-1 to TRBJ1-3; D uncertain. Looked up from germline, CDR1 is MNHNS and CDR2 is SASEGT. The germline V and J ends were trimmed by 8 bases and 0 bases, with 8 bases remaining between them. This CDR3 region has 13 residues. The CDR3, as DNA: TGTGCCAGCGGGCGGATCTCTGGAAACACCATATATTTT. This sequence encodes CASGRISGNTIYF.

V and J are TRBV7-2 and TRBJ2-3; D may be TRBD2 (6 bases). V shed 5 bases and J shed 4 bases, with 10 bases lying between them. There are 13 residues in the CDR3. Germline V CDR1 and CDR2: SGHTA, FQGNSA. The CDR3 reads CASSNGRSDTQYF. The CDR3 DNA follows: TGTGCCAGCAGCAACGGGAGATCAGATACGCAGTATTTT.

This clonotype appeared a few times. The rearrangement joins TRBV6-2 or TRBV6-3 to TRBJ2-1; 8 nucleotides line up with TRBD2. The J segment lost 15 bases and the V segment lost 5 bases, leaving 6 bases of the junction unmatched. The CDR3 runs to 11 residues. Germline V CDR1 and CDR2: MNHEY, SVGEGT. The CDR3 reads CASSQAGAAFF. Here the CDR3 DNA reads TGTGCCAGCAGTCAAGCGGGGGCGGCGTTCTTC.

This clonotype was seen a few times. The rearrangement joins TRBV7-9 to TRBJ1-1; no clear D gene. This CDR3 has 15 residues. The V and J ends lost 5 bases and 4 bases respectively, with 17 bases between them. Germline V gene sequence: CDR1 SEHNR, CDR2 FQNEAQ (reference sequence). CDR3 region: CASSPKIRVGTEAFF. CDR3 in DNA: TGTGCCAGCAGCCCAAAAATCCGAGTAGGCACTGAAGCTTTCTTT.